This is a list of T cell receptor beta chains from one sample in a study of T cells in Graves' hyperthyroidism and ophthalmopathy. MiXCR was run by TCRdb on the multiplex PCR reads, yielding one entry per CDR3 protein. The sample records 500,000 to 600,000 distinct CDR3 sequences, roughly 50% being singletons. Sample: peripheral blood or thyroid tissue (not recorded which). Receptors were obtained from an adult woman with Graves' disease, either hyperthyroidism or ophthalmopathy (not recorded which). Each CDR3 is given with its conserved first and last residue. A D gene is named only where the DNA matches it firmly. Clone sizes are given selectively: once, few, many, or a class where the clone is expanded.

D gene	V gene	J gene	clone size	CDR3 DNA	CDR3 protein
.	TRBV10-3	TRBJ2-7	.	TGTGCCATCAGTGAGTCGAAGGCGGGAAGGTACGAGCAGTACTTC	CAISESKAGRYEQYF
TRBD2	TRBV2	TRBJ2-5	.	TGTGCCAGCAGCTTATACGCGGGAGTGGGGGAGACCCAGTACTTC	CASSLYAGVGETQYF
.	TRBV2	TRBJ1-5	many	TGTGCCAGCACTGAGGGACTTCACCAGCCCCAGCATTTT	CASTEGLHQPQHF
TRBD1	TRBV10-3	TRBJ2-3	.	TGTGCCATCAGTCCGGACAGGGGGGGACTATATACGCAGTATTTT	CAISPDRGGLYTQYF
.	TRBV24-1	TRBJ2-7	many	TGTGCCACCGAACGAGTTGGACGGGCCCCAGGGAGCTCCTACGAGCAGTACTTC	CATERVGRAPGSSYEQYF
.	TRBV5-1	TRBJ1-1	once	TGCGCCAGCAGCTTGGTTAAGTTGACCTCTGAAGCTTTCTTT	CASSLVKLTSEAFF
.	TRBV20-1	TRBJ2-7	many	TGCAGTGCTAGAGATTTAAAAGGAGGGGGGGAAAAGGAGCAGTACTTC	CSARDLKGGGEKEQYF
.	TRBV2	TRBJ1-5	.	TGTGCCAGCAGTTACTCGGTTGGGCCCCAGCATTTT	CASSYSVGPQHF
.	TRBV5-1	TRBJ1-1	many	TGTGCCAGCAGCTTCGACAGCATGAACACTGAAGCTTTCTTT	CASSFDSMNTEAFF
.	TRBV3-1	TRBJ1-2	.	TGTGCCAGCAGCCCAAAGACGGAGGGGGGCACCTATGGCTACACCTTC	CASSPKTEGGTYGYTF
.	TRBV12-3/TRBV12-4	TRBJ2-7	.	TGTGCCAGCAGTTTATCCCCACAGTACTACGAGCAGTACTTC	CASSLSPQYYEQYF
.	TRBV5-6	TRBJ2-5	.	TGTGCCAGCAGCGCGGCCGCAGGGGCCGAAGTAGCCCAGTACTTC	CASSAAAGAEVAQYF
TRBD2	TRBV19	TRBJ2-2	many	TGTGCCATTAGGACTAGCGGGAACACCGGGGAGCTGTTTTTT	CAIRTSGNTGELFF
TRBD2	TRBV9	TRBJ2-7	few	TGTGCCAGCAGCCAAGACCCGGGACTAGCGGGAGAAATTAAATCCTACGAGCAGTACTTC	CASSQDPGLAGEIKSYEQYF
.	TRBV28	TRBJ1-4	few	TGTGCCAGCAGTCTCCCAGGGAAGGCTAATGAAAAACTGTTTTTT	CASSLPGKANEKLFF
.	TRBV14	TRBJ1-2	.	TGTGCCAGCAGCCAAGAGGGCAGTGCAGCCTATGGCTACACCTTC	CASSQEGSAAYGYTF
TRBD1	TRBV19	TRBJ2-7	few	TGTGCCAGTAGTCCCGGACAGGGGATCCTCCCAAATTACGAGCAGTACTTC	CASSPGQGILPNYEQYF
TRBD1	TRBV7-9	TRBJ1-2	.	TGTGCCAGCAGCGTTGGGACAGCCTTTACTTATGGCTACACCTTC	CASSVGTAFTYGYTF
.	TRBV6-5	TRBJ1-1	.	TGTGCCAGCAGCCAGAAAGGGGGAAGCACTGAAGCTTTCTTT	CASSQKGGSTEAFF
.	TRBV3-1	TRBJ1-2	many	TGTGCCAGCAGCTTATCGGACAATTGGATTAACTATGGCTACACCTTC	CASSLSDNWINYGYTF
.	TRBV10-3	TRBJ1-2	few	TGTGCCATCAGTGAGTCGTTAGAGGCAAGGTATCAGACCTTC	CAISESLEARYQTF
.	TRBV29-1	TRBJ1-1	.	TGCAGCGTCGACGGACGATGGAACACTGAAGCTTTCTTT	CSVDGRWNTEAFF